This T cell receptor (beta chain) appears in the sequencing data of a study of blood T cells in healthy people across ages. Whole-study findings and limits: Whereas aged donors had fewer naive CD4+ cells, long-lived donors had more of them and higher diversity. The percentage of naive T cells correlated strongly with TCR beta diversity.

Primed by a sample-barcoded 5' primer and a J-beta primer mix, a second PCR proceeded for about 6 to 11 cycles. A minimum of 2.5 million CDR3-containing paired-end reads was obtained for each sample. TCRdb recomputed calls from the 5' RACE reads with MiXCR, one row per CDR3 protein. The table shows roughly 1,500,000 distinct CDR3 sequences, with roughly 45% occurring only once. The germline V gene encodes CDR1 MGHDK and CDR2 SYGVNS. V lost 3 bases and J lost 14, with 17 bases in between. The CDR3 loop spans 13 amino acids. This clonotype has a handful of counts. Its matching antigen is unknown. No fewer than 6 million PBMCs went into each sample.

The specimen sequenced was blood. The sequence came from a young woman in good health. The chain joins TRBV25-1 to TRBJ2-1; a weak D match, TRBD2 (6 bases). CDR3 nucleotide sequence: TGTGCCAGCAGTGACCCAAGCCGGGACTCGAAGTTCTTC. Its translation: CASSDPSRDSKFF.